The 3 T cell receptor beta chains below were found in one sample sequenced in a study of T cells in Graves' hyperthyroidism and ophthalmopathy. TCR beta CDR3 region amplification was performed from RNA transcripts. TCR CDR3 regions were first amplified by RT-PCR with HTBI primers. TCRdb re-called the multiplex PCR reads through MiXCR, storing one row per CDR3 protein. The sample records about 290,000 distinct CDR3 sequences, about an eighth being singletons. Sequencing was performed on blood. All receptors derive from a woman in her thirties with Graves' hyperthyroidism that later progressed to Graves' ophthalmopathy.

This clonotype occurred many times. The V and J genes are TRBV2 and TRBJ2-3; D gene ambiguous. Trimming cost V 5 bases and J 5 bases, with 11 bases left between them. The CDR3 runs 13 residues. Germline CDR1 SNHLY, CDR2 FYNNEI. For the CDR3, the DNA is TGTGCCAGCAGTTATTCCGATTTAGATACGCAGTATTTT. Translated: CASSYSDLDTQYF.

CDR3 nucleotides: TGTGCCAGCAGCCCACCTGAGGGCGAGCAGTACTTC. Amino acids: CASSPPEGEQYF. This chain joins TRBV16 and TRBJ2-7; a weak D match, TRBD2 (5 bases). In germline, CDR1 is KGHSY, CDR2 FQNENV. Trimming took 4 bases from V and 6 from J, leaving 10 bases between them. CDR3 size: 12 residues.

This clonotype occurred many times. The J gene is TRBJ2-3, the V gene TRBV12-3 or TRBV12-4; the D is unclear. CDR3 length equals 14 residues. V lost 3 bases and J 4 bases, leaving 11 bases between the germline ends. The CDR3 protein is CASSFNLSPDTQYF. Written as DNA, the CDR3 is TGTGCCAGCAGTTTCAACCTTAGCCCAGATACGCAGTATTTT.